Detailed here is one T cell receptor beta chain. Since a far larger clone is one base different, this is likely a read error. Time point denoted: after trial treatment. Treatment: LDRT plus nivolumab, ipilimumab, low-dose cyclophosphamide and aspirin (RACIN trial). Donors were administered nivolumab, ipilimumab, aspirin and low-dose cyclophosphamide, together with low-dose radiotherapy. The V end lost 3 bases, the J end lost 7 bases, and 20 bases lay between the germline ends. Per the germline V gene, CDR1 is SGDLS and CDR2 is YYNGEE. This CDR3 region has 15 residues. The data stem from a study of low-dose radiotherapy and immunotherapy resistance in tumors. Study information: Intravenous ipilimumab 1 mg/kg every six weeks was given with nivolumab 240 mg every two weeks. Intravenous cyclophosphamide 200 mg/m2 was given every two weeks, one day before radiation and immunotherapy. Patients were on oral aspirin 300 mg taken daily for four cycles from cycle 1 day 1.

TRAV- and TRBV-specific primers were used for first-strand cDNA, which covered alpha and beta chains. PCR amplification of the TCRs was performed with Phusion for 20 PCR cycles, and it relied on a constant-region primer together with a V-primer adapter. TCRdb re-called the reads with MiXCR, one entry per CDR3 protein. The data show tens of thousands of distinct CDR3 sequences, with 25% seen just once and 10% held by the top ten. The receptor was isolated from a male donor with prostate cancer. Material: PBMCs, obtained after low-dose radiotherapy plus immunotherapy. The V call is TRBV9, the J call TRBJ2-7; the D gene is possibly TRBD2 (6 bases). The DNA for the CDR3 is TGTGCCAGCAGCGCCGGGGGAGCTGGCTACAATGAGCAGTACTTC. Protein sequence: CASSAGGAGYNEQYF.